Listed below are T cell receptor beta chains from one sample, sequenced in a study of beta chain features in type 1 diabetes. The table came from immunoSEQ multiplex PCR; TCRdb's copy has only in-frame clones and leaves some out. Of 450,000 to 600,000 clones listed, roughly 31% are singletons. Material for sequencing was naive CD4+ T cells from blood. The receptors originated from a man between 18 and 35 years old in good health. Each CDR3 is given with its conserved first and last residue. A D gene is named only where the DNA matches it firmly. A clone size is listed for some rows: how often the clone was seen (once, few, many), or a class if it is expanded.

j_call | d_call | clone_size | v_call | cdr3_aa | cdr3_nt
TRBJ2-3 | TRBD2 | - | TRBV6-1 | CASSWTSANTDTQYF | TGTGCCAGCAGCTGGACTAGCGCGAATACAGATACGCAGTATTTT
TRBJ2-1 | - | - | TRBV21-1 | CASHIRQDSYNEQFF | TGTGCCAGCCACATACGACAGGACTCCTACAATGAGCAGTTCTTC
TRBJ1-5 | - | - | TRBV7-9 | CASSPMGSINQPQHF | TGTGCCAGCAGCCCGATGGGTAGCATCAATCAGCCCCAGCATTTT
TRBJ2-5 | TRBD2 | - | TRBV5-1 | CASSSLAGQETQYF | TGCGCCAGCAGCTCTCTAGCGGGACAAGAGACCCAGTACTTC
TRBJ2-1 | TRBD2 | - | TRBV2 | CASRKGLAGGDEQFF | TGTGCCAGCAGAAAGGGACTAGCGGGAGGGGATGAGCAGTTCTTC
TRBJ2-1 | TRBD1 | once | TRBV7-8 | CAGSTGPDRVVQFF | TGTGCCGGCAGCACAGGCCCCGACAGGGTTGTACAGTTCTTC
TRBJ2-2 | TRBD2 | few | TRBV29-1 | CSGGLAGATGELFF | TGCAGCGGTGGACTAGCGGGAGCAACCGGGGAGCTGTTTTTT
TRBJ2-1 | - | - | TRBV28 | CASSLYRGSPYNEQFF | TGTGCCAGCAGTTTATATCGGGGGAGCCCCTACAATGAGCAGTTCTTC
TRBJ1-1 | TRBD1 | - | TRBV29-1 | CSVEDRQGVQRKTEAFF | TGCAGCGTTGAAGATCGGCAGGGGGTACAGAGAAAGACTGAAGCTTTCTTT
TRBJ2-6 | TRBD1 | few | TRBV4-2 | CASIQAGGRSGANVLTF | TGTGCCAGCATTCAAGCAGGGGGCAGATCTGGGGCCAACGTCCTGACTTTC
TRBJ2-7 | - | - | TRBV7-9 | CASSLSGVLKGQYF | TGTGCCAGCAGCTTATCAGGGGTTTTAAAAGGGCAGTACTTC
TRBJ2-7 | - | - | TRBV6-5 | CASSFLGNGEQYF | TGTGCCAGCAGTTTCCTAGGGAACGGCGAGCAGTACTTC
TRBJ1-2 | - | - | TRBV7-9 | CASSSGSPTF | TGTGCCAGCAGTTCCGGGAGTCCGACCTTC
TRBJ1-5 | TRBD1 | - | TRBV30 | CAWSVLGGAGQPQHF | TGTGCCTGGAGTGTACTAGGGGGCGCAGGACAGCCCCAGCATTTT
TRBJ1-2 | - | - | TRBV29-1 | CSVEEGVWDGYTF | TGCAGCGTTGAAGAAGGCGTCTGGGATGGCTACACCTTC
TRBJ2-1 | TRBD2 | few | TRBV10-2 | CASSESGLAGGSYNEQFF | TGCGCCAGCAGTGAGTCGGGGCTAGCGGGTGGATCCTACAATGAGCAGTTCTTC
TRBJ1-5 | - | - | TRBV7-9 | CATSDTAGPQHF | TGTGCCACCTCGGACACCGCGGGGCCCCAGCATTTT
TRBJ1-5 | TRBD1 | - | TRBV15 | CATSFTGGRNQPQHF | TGTGCCACCAGCTTCACAGGGGGTAGGAATCAGCCCCAGCATTTT
TRBJ2-5 | - | few | TRBV4-2 | CASSRGEGQETQYF | TGTGCCAGCAGCCGGGGGGAAGGACAAGAGACCCAGTACTTC
TRBJ2-3 | TRBD2 | - | TRBV5-1 | CASSPLAGAGDTQYF | TGCGCCAGCAGCCCTTTAGCGGGAGCGGGAGATACGCAGTATTTT
TRBJ2-1 | - | - | TRBV4-3 | CASSRRPGERGNNEQFF | TGCGCCAGCAGCCGACGGCCGGGCGAGAGGGGGAACAATGAGCAGTTCTTC
TRBJ2-2 | TRBD2 | - | TRBV19 | CASSMVLGRAGELFF | TGTGCCAGTAGTATGGTCTTGGGGAGGGCCGGGGAGCTGTTTTTT
TRBJ2-5 | - | - | TRBV9 | CASSPQSGVQTQYF | TGTGCCAGCAGCCCTCAAAGCGGTGTACAGACCCAGTACTTC
TRBJ2-2 | TRBD2 | - | TRBV4-1 | CASSRWTSDTGELFF | TGCGCCAGCAGCCGCTGGACTAGCGACACCGGGGAGCTGTTTTTT
TRBJ2-1 | TRBD2 | - | TRBV19 | CASRTLAGPSYNEQFF | TGTGCCAGTAGGACCCTAGCGGGCCCATCCTACAATGAGCAGTTCTTC
TRBJ2-1 | TRBD2 | few | TRBV7-2 | CASSFGGREYNEQFF | TGTGCCAGCAGCTTTGGCGGGAGGGAATACAATGAGCAGTTCTTC